Described below is a single T cell receptor (beta chain) sequence and its context. Its antigen is as yet unknown. RNA was extracted with the RNeasy kit, and a quantity of roughly 0.45 to 1 ug was reverse transcribed using random hexamers. MiXCR, run by TCRdb on the immunoSEQ multiplex PCR reads, gives a single entry per CDR3 protein. The repertoire holds approximately 100,000 distinct CDR3 sequences, with over 90% as singletons. Looked up from germline, CDR1 is LNHDA and CDR2 is SQIVND (reference sequence). With 9 bases clipped from V and 2 bases from J, the junction kept 4 bases outside the gene matches. The length of the CDR3 is 13 residues. This sample was taken from a study of CD8 T cells in Susac syndrome. Study-level results: It was acknowledged in the study that its TCR sequencing and HLA analysis involved a relatively small number of individuals.

The chain has TRBV19 and TRBJ1-5, with TRBD1 identical over 7 bases. This clonotype originated in a human donor in good health. Sample: CD4+ T cells from PBMCs. DNA of the CDR3: TGTGCCAGCAACAGGGGTGGCAATCAGCCCCAGCATTTT. Its translation is CASNRGGNQPQHF.